A selection of T cell receptor beta chains follows, all from one sample in a study of identical twins. MiXCR, run by TCRdb on the 5' RACE reads, gives a single entry per CDR3 protein. The table shows 500,000 to 650,000 distinct CDR3 sequences, with approximately 20% occurring only once. These sequences were also reported in another study, on yellow fever vaccine responses in identical twins.

The sequenced sample consisted of CD4+ T cells sorted from blood. Every receptor here comes from a young woman in good health. Both conserved end residues are part of each CDR3. The D gene is left open where the match is weak. A row's size may be missing; if present it is once, few, many or a size class.

J | V | D | size | length | DNA | CDR3
TRBJ2-7 | TRBV2 | NA | few | 13 | TGTGCCAGCAGTGAAGCGGGCAGATACGAGCAGTACTTC | CASSEAGRYEQYF
TRBJ2-2 | TRBV3-1 | NA | many | 13 | TGTGCCAGCAGCCAGGTGCGGACCGGGGAGCTGTTTTTT | CASSQVRTGELFF
TRBJ1-6 | TRBV20-1 | NA | NA | 13 | TGCAGTGCTAGGCGGACCAGTAATTCACCCCTCCACTTT | CSARRTSNSPLHF
TRBJ2-4 | TRBV4-1 | TRBD2 | few | 18 | TGCGCCAGCAGACCGGGACTAGCGGGACAAACAACCAAAAACATTCAGTACTTC | CASRPGLAGQTTKNIQYF
TRBJ1-5 | TRBV20-1 | NA | few | 16 | TGCAGTGCTAGAGAGGGAGGCAGTTCAAGCAATCAGCCCCAGCATTTT | CSAREGGSSSNQPQHF
TRBJ2-1 | TRBV5-1 | TRBD1 | NA | 14 | TGCGCCAGCAGCTTAGGGACAGGGGCGGCTGAGCAGTTCTTC | CASSLGTGAAEQFF
TRBJ1-1 | TRBV20-1 | TRBD1 | few | 14 | TGCAGTGCTAGAAACCCAACAGGGGGCGCCGGACCTTTCTTT | CSARNPTGGAGPFF
TRBJ2-2 | TRBV7-3 | NA | NA | 16 | TGTGCCAGCAGCTTAGCCCCCTGGAGGGTCACCGGGGAGCTGTTTTTT | CASSLAPWRVTGELFF
TRBJ2-1 | TRBV2 | TRBD1 | few | 19 | TGTGCCAGCAGACTACGGGGGACAGGGAGTGGAGCACTTTACAATGAGCAGTTCTTC | CASRLRGTGSGALYNEQFF
TRBJ2-3 | TRBV9 | NA | NA | 14 | TGTGCCAGCAGCGTAGACCCCACCCGGGATACGCAGTATTTT | CASSVDPTRDTQYF
TRBJ2-2 | TRBV5-6 | NA | few | 11 | TGTGCCAGCAGCTTGGAGGGGGTGGTGTTTTTT | CASSLEGVVFF
TRBJ2-5 | TRBV20-1 | NA | NA | 15 | TGCAGTGCTTATAGCCGGGACTTGGAGAAAGAGACCCAGTACTTC | CSAYSRDLEKETQYF
TRBJ2-2 | TRBV20-1 | NA | many | 18 | TGCAGTGCCCGGGCGGGGATTTGGTCAGTAAGAGACACCGGGGAGCTGTTTTTT | CSARAGIWSVRDTGELFF
TRBJ2-1 | TRBV6-1 | NA | NA | 12 | TGTGCCAGCAGTGAAACCCTAGGGCGGCAGTTCTTC | CASSETLGRQFF